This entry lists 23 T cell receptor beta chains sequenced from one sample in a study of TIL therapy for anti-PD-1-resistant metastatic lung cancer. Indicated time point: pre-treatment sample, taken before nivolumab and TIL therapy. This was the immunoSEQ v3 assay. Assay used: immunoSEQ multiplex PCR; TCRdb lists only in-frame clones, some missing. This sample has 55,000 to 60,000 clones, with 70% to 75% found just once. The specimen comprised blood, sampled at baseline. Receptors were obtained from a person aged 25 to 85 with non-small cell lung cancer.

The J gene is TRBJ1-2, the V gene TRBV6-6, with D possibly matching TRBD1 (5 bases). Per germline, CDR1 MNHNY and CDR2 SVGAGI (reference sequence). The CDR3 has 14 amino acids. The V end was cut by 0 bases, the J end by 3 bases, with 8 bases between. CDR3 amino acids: CASSYSRGYYGYTF. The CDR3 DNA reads TGTGCCAGCAGTTACTCCCGGGGGTACTATGGCTACACCTTC.

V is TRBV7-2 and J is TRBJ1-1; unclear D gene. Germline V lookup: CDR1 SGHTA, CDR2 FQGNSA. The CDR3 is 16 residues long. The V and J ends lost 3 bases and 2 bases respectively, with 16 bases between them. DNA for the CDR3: TGTGCCAGCAGCTTTGGGCAGGCCGCATTAAACACTGAAGCTTTCTTT. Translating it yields CASSFGQAALNTEAFF.

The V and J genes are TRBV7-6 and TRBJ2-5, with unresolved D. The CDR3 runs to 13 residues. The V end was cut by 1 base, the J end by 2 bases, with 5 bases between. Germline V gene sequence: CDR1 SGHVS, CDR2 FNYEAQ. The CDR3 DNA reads TGTGCCAGCAGCTTAGTTGGGCAAGAGACCCAGTACTTC. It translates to CASSLVGQETQYF.

The chain's CDR3 is CASRRGSGTGELFF. In nucleotides, the CDR3 is TGTGCCAGCAGGAGGGGCTCTGGGACCGGGGAGCTGTTTTTT. This chain joins TRBV28 and TRBJ2-2; D assignment may be TRBD1 or TRBD2 (5 bases each). V lost 6 bases and J lost 5, with 13 bases in between. CDR3 size: 14 residues. CDR1 is MDHEN and CDR2 is SYDVKM in the germline V gene.

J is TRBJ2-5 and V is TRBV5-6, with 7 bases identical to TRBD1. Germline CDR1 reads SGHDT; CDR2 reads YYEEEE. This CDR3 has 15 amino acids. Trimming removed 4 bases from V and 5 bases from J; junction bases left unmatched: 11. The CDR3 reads CASSSRQGPWETQYF. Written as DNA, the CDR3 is TGTGCCAGCAGCAGTCGACAGGGTCCATGGGAGACCCAGTACTTC.

In DNA form, the CDR3 reads TGTGCCAGCAGCTTAGGGACAGGATTGAACACTGAAGCTTTCTTT. Translated, it gives CASSLGTGLNTEAFF. This chain connects TRBV7-2 to TRBJ1-1, with TRBD1 matching 7 bases. CDR3 size: 15 residues. Germline trimming cut 1 base from V and 0 bases from J; bases unmatched to any gene: 2. Germline values: CDR1 SGHTA, CDR2 FQGNSA. Looking up the rest from reference TRBV7-2 and TRBJ1-1 gives the full variable domain: GAGVSQSPSNKVTEKGKDVELRCDPISGHTALYWYRQSLGQGLEFLIYFQGNSAPDKSGLPSDRFSAERTGGSVSTLTIQRTQQEDSAVYLCASSLGTGLNTEAFFGQGTRLTVV.

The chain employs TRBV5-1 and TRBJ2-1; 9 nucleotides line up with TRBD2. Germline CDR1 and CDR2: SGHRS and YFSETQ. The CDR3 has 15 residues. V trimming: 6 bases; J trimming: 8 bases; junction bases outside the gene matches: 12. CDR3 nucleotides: TGCGCCAGCACCCAAAGGACTAGCGTGGTGCATGAGCAGTTCTTC. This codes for CASTQRTSVVHEQFF.

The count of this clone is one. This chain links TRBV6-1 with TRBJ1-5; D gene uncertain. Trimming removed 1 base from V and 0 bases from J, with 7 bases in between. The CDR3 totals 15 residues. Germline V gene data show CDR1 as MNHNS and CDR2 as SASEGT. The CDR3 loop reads CASSEGGLSNQPQHF. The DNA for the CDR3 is TGTGCCAGCAGTGAAGGAGGTCTTAGCAATCAGCCCCAGCATTTT.

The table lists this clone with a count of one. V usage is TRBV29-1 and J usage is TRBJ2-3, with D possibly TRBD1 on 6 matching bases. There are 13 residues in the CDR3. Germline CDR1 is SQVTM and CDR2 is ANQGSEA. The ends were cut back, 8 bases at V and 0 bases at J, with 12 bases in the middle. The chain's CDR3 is CSYRDPSTDTQYF. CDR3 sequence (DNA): TGCAGCTACAGGGACCCTAGCACAGATACGCAGTATTTT.

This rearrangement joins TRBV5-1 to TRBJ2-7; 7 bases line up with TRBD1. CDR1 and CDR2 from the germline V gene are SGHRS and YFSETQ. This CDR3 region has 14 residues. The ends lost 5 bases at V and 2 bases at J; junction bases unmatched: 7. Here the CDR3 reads CASREDRKPYEQYF. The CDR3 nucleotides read TGCGCCAGCAGGGAGGACAGGAAACCCTACGAGCAGTACTTC. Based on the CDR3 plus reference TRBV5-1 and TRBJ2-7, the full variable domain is KAGVTQTPRYLIKTRGQQVTLSCSPISGHRSVSWYQQTPGQGLQFLFEYFSETQRNKGNFPGRFSGRQFSNSRSEMNVSTLELGDSALYLCASREDRKPYEQYFGPGTRLTVT.

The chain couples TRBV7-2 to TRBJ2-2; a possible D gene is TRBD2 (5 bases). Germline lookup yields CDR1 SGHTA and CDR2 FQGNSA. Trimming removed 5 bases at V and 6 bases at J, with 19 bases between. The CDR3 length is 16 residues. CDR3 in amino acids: CASSLRPLVSAGELFF. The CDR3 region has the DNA TGTGCCAGCAGCCTTAGACCACTAGTTAGCGCCGGGGAGCTGTTTTTT.

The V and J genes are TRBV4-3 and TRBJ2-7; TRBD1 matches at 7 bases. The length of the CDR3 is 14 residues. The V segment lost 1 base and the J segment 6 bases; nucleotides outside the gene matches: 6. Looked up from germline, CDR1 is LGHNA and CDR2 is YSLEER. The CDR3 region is CASSQVPGQPEQYF. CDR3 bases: TGCGCCAGCAGCCAAGTCCCGGGACAGCCCGAGCAGTACTTC.

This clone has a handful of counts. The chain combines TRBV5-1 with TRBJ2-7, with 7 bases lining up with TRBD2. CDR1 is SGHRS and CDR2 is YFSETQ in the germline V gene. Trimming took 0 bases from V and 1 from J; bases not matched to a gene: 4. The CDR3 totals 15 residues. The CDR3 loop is CASSLGGGRSYEQYF. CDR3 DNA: TGCGCCAGCAGCTTGGGGGGAGGGAGGTCCTACGAGCAGTACTTC.

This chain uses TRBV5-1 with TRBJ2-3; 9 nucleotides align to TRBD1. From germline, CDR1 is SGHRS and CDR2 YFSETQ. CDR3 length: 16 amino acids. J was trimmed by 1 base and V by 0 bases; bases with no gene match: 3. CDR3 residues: CASSLGQGGGTDTQYF. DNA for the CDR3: TGCGCCAGCAGCTTGGGACAGGGGGGTGGCACAGATACGCAGTATTTT.

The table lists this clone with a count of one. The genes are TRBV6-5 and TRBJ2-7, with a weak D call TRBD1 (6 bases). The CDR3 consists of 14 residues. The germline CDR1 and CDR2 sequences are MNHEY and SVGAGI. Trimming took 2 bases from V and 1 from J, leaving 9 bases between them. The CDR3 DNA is TGTGCCAGCAGTTACCTCAGGGGTTCCTACGAGCAGTACTTC. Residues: CASSYLRGSYEQYF.

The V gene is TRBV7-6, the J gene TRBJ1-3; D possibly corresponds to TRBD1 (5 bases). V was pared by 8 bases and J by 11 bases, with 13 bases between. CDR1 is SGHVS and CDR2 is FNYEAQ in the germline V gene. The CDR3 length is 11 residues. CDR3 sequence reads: CASRGGGAIYF. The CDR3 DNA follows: TGTGCCAGCCGGGGGGGTGGCGCCATATATTTT. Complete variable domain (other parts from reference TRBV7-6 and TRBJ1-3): GAGVSQSPRYKVTKRGQDVALRCDPISGHVSLYWYRQALGQGPEFLTYFNYEAQQDKSGLPNDRFSAERPEGSISTLTIQRTEQRDSAMYRCASRGGGAIYFGEGSWLTVV.

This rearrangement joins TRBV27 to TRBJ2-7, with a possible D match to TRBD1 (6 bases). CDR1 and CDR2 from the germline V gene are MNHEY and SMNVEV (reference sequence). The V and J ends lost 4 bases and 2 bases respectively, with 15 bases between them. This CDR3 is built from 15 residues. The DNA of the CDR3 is TGTGCCAGCAGTTCCCGGGACACTACCACCTACGAGCAGTACTTC. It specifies CASSSRDTTTYEQYF.

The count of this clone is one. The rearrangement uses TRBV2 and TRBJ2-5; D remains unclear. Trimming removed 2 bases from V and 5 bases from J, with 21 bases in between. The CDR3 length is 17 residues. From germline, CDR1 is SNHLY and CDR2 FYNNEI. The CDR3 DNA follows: TGTGCCAGCAGTGAACCTCTCCGGGTAGCTGTGCAGGAGACCCAGTACTTC. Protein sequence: CASSEPLRVAVQETQYF.

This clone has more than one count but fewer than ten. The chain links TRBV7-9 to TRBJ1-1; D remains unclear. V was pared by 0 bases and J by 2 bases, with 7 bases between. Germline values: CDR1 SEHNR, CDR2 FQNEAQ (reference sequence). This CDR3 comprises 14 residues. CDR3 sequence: CASSLAGFNTEAFF. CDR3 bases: TGTGCCAGCAGCTTAGCAGGGTTCAACACTGAAGCTTTCTTT.

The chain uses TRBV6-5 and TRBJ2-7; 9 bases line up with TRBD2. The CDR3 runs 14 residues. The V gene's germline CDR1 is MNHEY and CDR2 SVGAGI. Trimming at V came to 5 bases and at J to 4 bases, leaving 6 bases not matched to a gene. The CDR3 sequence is CASSRLADLYEQYF. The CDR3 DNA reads TGTGCCAGCAGTCGACTAGCGGACTTATACGAGCAGTACTTC.

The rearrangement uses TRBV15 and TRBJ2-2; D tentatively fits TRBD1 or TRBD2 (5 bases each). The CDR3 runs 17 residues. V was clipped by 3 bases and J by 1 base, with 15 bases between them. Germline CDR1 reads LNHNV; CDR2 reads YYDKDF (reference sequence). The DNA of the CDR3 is TGTGCCACCAGCAGGGGGACCTACCAGCGGAACACCGGGGAGCTGTTTTTT. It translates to CATSRGTYQRNTGELFF.

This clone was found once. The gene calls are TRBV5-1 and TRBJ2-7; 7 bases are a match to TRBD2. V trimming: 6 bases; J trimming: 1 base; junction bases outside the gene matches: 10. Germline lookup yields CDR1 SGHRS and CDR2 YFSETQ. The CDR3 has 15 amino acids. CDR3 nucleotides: TGCGCCAGCACCTGGAGCGGGGCTCTTTCCTACGAGCAGTACTTC. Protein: CASTWSGALSYEQYF.

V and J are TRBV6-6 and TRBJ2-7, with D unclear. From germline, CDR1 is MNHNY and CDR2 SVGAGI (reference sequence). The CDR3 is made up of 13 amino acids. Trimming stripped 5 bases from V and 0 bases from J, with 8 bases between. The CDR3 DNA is TGTGCCAGCAGTCCGGACGGCTCCTACGAGCAGTACTTC. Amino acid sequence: CASSPDGSYEQYF.